Below, one T cell receptor (beta chain) is given with its context. Its target is unknown. The V and J ends lost 4 bases and 5 bases, in that order; junction bases with no gene match: 6. Per germline, CDR1 SQVTM and CDR2 ANQGSEA. The CDR3 is 14 amino acids. This sample is part of a study of cytomegalovirus exposure and HLA in healthy donors. Across the whole study: Out of 350 to 400 genotyped donors, roughly 83% belonged to the Caucasian-associated ancestry cluster.

PCR employed 60 Vbeta and 13 Jbeta primers. Produced via immunoSEQ multiplex PCR; TCRdb's table is partial and in-frame only. The table has approximately 160,000 clones, approximately 80% seen once. Points from the study as a whole: Compared with the roughly 730-donor mean, an Asian-associated ancestry cluster reportedly had fewer N-insertions, according to a later analysis. Likely technical artifact: a cluster of highly shared sequence variants.

The receptor's source is a man aged 25 to 40 in good health and CMV-seropositive. This chain links TRBV29-1 with TRBJ2-3; 10 bases are shared with TRBD2. What was sequenced was PBMCs. The CDR3: CSVVKRGGLDTQYF. CDR3 in DNA: TGCAGCGTTGTAAAGCGGGGGGGCCTAGATACGCAGTATTTT.